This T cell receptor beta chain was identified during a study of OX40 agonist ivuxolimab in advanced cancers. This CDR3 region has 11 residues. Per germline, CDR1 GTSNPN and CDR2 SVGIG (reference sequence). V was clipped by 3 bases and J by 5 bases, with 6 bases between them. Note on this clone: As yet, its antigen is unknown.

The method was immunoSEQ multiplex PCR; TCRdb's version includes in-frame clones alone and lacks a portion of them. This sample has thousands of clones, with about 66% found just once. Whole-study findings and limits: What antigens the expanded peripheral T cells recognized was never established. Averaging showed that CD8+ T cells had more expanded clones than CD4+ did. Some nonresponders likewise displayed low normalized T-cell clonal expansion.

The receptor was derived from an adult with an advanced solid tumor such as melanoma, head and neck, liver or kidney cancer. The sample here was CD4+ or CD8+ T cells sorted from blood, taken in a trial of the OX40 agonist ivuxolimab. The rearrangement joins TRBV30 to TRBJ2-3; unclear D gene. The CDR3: CAWRVGDTQYF. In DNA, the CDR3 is TGTGCCTGGAGGGTGGGAGATACGCAGTATTTT. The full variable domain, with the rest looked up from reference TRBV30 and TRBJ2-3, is SQTIHQWPATLVQPVGSPLSLECTVEGTSNPNLYWYRQAAGRGLQLLFYSVGIGQISSEVPQNLSASRPQDRQFILSSKKLLLSDSGFYLCAWRVGDTQYFGPGTRLTVL.